One and the same sample provided the 10 T cell receptor beta chains below, sequenced in a study of T cell repertoires in cytomegalovirus infection. Their antigens are not known. One entry per CDR3 protein, called by TCRdb with MiXCR from the reads. Of around 750,000 distinct CDR3 sequences detected, around a third appear once; the ten largest clones hold around 12%. Sequencing was performed on cultured CD8+ T cells from PBMCs, taken from culture after CMV antigen stimulation. The receptors originated from a human donor in good health (CMV status not recorded). Some clones in this sample may be carry-over from other donors' samples.

This clonotype was seen more than once but under ten times. V is TRBV7-9 and J is TRBJ2-3, with 11 bases lining up with TRBD1. The CDR3 extends over 15 amino acids. V trimming: 6 bases; J trimming: 2 bases; junction bases outside the gene matches: 4. The germline V gene has CDR1 SEHNR and CDR2 FQNEAQ (reference sequence). The CDR3 spells CASSIGQGATDTQYF. For the CDR3, the DNA is TGTGCCAGCAGTATCGGACAGGGGGCCACAGATACGCAGTATTTT.

This clonotype was counted between two and nine times. J is TRBJ2-5 and V is TRBV27; D is unresolved. V was cut by 8 bases and J by 4 bases, with 11 bases left in between. The CDR3 loop spans 12 amino acids. Germline lookup yields CDR1 MNHEY and CDR2 SMNVEV (reference sequence). CDR3 in amino acids: CASAPKGETQYF. The CDR3 coding sequence is TGTGCCAGCGCTCCTAAGGGAGAGACCCAGTACTTC.

The rearrangement joins TRBV4-1 to TRBJ2-2; D gene uncertain. The CDR3 consists of 13 residues. Germline CDR1 reads MGHRA; CDR2 reads YSYEKL. V lost 0 bases, J lost 6 bases, and 5 bases lay in between. CDR3 coding DNA: TGCGCCAGCAGCCAAGAAAACTCCGGGGAGCTGTTTTTT. Translating gives CASSQENSGELFF.

This clonotype has just one count. This may arise from a read error, as a much more abundant clone is one base away. This CDR3 reads CASSPPLTPRCGYTF. The DNA for the CDR3 is TGTGCCAGCAGCCCCCCCCTGACGCCGAGGTGTGGCTACACCTTC. The chain employs TRBV3-1 and TRBJ1-2, with D unresolved. This CDR3 is 15 amino acids long. Per germline, CDR1 LGHDT and CDR2 YNNKEL (reference sequence). V lost 4 bases, J lost 7 bases, and 19 bases lay in between.

This clonotype has at least ten counts. The CDR3 DNA is TGTGCCAGCAGCTTCCGGACTAGCGGGGGGGTCAATGAGCAGTTCTTC. Residues: CASSFRTSGGVNEQFF. The chain links TRBV11-1 to TRBJ2-1; TRBD2 matches 15 bases. Germline V gene sequence: CDR1 SGHAT, CDR2 FQDESV (reference sequence). The CDR3 is 16 residues long. V shed 3 bases and J 6 bases; nucleotides not matched to a gene: 3.

Worth noting for this clonotype: The junction departs from the called germline gene at one end, perhaps through a read error. The rearrangement links TRBV6-5 to TRBJ2-6; the D call may be TRBD1 or TRBD2 (5 bases each). This CDR3 contains 17 residues. Germline CDR1 reads MNHEY; CDR2 reads SVGAGI. Here the CDR3 reads CANSYWDLDSGANVLTF. For the CDR3, the DNA is TGTGCCAACAGTTACTGGGACCTAGACTCTGGGGCCAACGTCCTGACTTTC.

The rearrangement joins TRBV6-1 to TRBJ1-4, with D possibly being TRBD1 (5 bases). The germline V gene encodes CDR1 MNHNS and CDR2 SASEGT. The CDR3 loop spans 14 amino acids. V was trimmed by 2 bases and J by 12 bases, leaving 16 bases between them. Here the CDR3 reads CASSELRGILQLFF. Here the CDR3 DNA reads TGTGCCAGCAGTGAATTACGGGGGATCCTCCAACTGTTTTTT.

This clonotype was counted many times. This chain connects TRBV7-8 to TRBJ1-2, with TRBD1 matching over 9 bases. There are 15 residues in the CDR3. V gave up 3 bases and J gave up 5 bases; unmatched junction bases: 7. The germline gives CDR1 SGHVS, CDR2 FQNEAQ. The CDR3 reads CASSFTGTGYYGYTF. The DNA of the CDR3 is TGTGCCAGCAGCTTCACCGGGACAGGGTATTATGGCTACACCTTC.

The chain has TRBV6-1 and TRBJ1-3; TRBD1 is a possible D gene (5 bases). Between the trimmed V and J ends, which lost 6 bases and 5 bases, there was a span of 11 bases. Germline V gene data show CDR1 as MNHNS and CDR2 as SASEGT. The CDR3 runs to 13 residues. The CDR3 DNA reads TGTGCCAGCAGACGGGACCTCCGAAACACCATATATTTT. Its protein product is CASRRDLRNTIYF.

The table lists this clonotype with a few counts. This rearrangement joins TRBV6-6 to TRBJ2-1; no definite D call. Germline lookup yields CDR1 MNHNY and CDR2 SVGAGI (reference sequence). The CDR3 contains 11 residues. Trimming left V 6 bases short and J 10 bases short, with 10 bases between. The CDR3 nucleotides are TGTGCCAGCAGCTTTAGCCGCGAGCAGTTCTTC. Translation gives CASSFSREQFF.